Shown below are 9 T cell receptor beta chains from a single sample sequenced in a study of T cells in Graves' hyperthyroidism and ophthalmopathy. There were TCR beta CDR3 regions amplified from RNA transcripts. First-round RT-PCR of the TCR CDR3 relied on the HTBI primer set. From the multiplex PCR reads, TCRdb called clonotypes with MiXCR, one entry per CDR3 protein. This table holds fewer than 450,000 distinct CDR3 sequences, 17% found once. The source material was blood. These receptor sequences come from a woman in her thirties with Graves' hyperthyroidism that later progressed to Graves' ophthalmopathy.

This clonotype was observed many times. This chain connects TRBV27 to TRBJ2-1; 10 bases align to TRBD2. The CDR3 totals 13 residues. The V gene's germline CDR1 is MNHEY and CDR2 SMNVEV (reference sequence). Losses at the gene ends were 8 bases for V and 4 bases for J; bases not matched to a gene: 2. As DNA, the CDR3 is TGTGCCAGCGGACTAGCGGAATACAATGAGCAGTTCTTC. As protein: CASGLAEYNEQFF.

This clonotype was recorded at least ten times. The chain uses TRBV7-9 and TRBJ2-7, with D possibly being TRBD2 (6 bases). Per the germline V gene, CDR1 is SEHNR and CDR2 is FQNEAQ (reference sequence). This CDR3 has 13 amino acids. Between the trimmed V and J ends, which lost 3 bases and 4 bases, there was a span of 10 bases. The chain's CDR3 is CASSLWEAYEQYF. CDR3 nucleotide sequence: TGTGCCAGCAGCTTGTGGGAGGCATACGAGCAGTACTTC.

V usage is TRBV10-3 and J usage is TRBJ2-1; 10 bases line up with TRBD1. The ends lost 7 bases at V and 3 bases at J; junction bases unmatched: 3. Germline lookup yields CDR1 ENHRY and CDR2 SYGVKD. The CDR3 runs 14 residues. Here the CDR3 reads CAITRDRGYNEQFF. The CDR3 DNA reads TGTGCCATCACGCGGGACAGGGGCTACAATGAGCAGTTCTTC.

There are many counts of this clonotype. The chain employs TRBV7-9 and TRBJ1-1; possibly TRBD1 for D (6 bases). V dropped 3 bases and J dropped 7 bases, with 21 bases sitting between them. The CDR3 has 16 amino acids. CDR1 and CDR2 (germline): SEHNR, FQNEAQ (reference sequence). The chain's CDR3 is CASSFGTLPREGEAFF. CDR3 DNA sequence: TGTGCCAGCAGCTTCGGGACACTCCCTCGTGAGGGTGAAGCTTTCTTT.

This clonotype appeared many times. The chain combines TRBV3-1 with TRBJ1-2, with no clear D. The CDR3 has 15 amino acids. V lost 1 base, J lost 0 bases, and 9 bases lay in between. Looked up from germline, CDR1 is LGHDT and CDR2 is YNNKEL (reference sequence). The CDR3, as DNA: TGTGCCAGCAGCCAAGGTATGGGGACTAACTATGGCTACACCTTC. Its protein product is CASSQGMGTNYGYTF.

This clonotype was observed many times. The chain employs TRBV15 and TRBJ2-5; 11 bases fit TRBD2. Trimming at V came to 3 bases and at J to 2 bases, leaving 11 bases not matched to a gene. Germline lookup yields CDR1 LNHNV and CDR2 YYDKDF (reference sequence). The CDR3 totals 18 residues. The CDR3 region is CATSRGKGTSGVQETQYF. The DNA of the CDR3 is TGTGCCACCAGCAGGGGAAAGGGGACTAGCGGAGTACAAGAGACCCAGTACTTC.

This clonotype was seen many times. This chain connects TRBV27 to TRBJ2-5; D assignment may be TRBD1 or TRBD2 (6 bases each). V gave up 3 bases and J gave up 9 bases, with 23 bases separating them. There are 16 residues in the CDR3. CDR1 is MNHEY, CDR2 SMNVEV, per germline (reference sequence). CDR3 sequence (DNA): TGTGCCAGCAGTTTTCTGGGGGCGGGCGGGGTGATGTCCCAGTACTTC. This sequence encodes CASSFLGAGGVMSQYF.

This clonotype was seen ten or more times. The gene calls are TRBV6-1 and TRBJ2-2; possible D gene TRBD1, 6 bases. CDR1 and CDR2 from the germline V gene are MNHNS and SASEGT. The V gene lost 7 bases and the J gene lost 4 bases, with 10 bases spanning the gap. This CDR3 comprises 13 residues. CDR3 DNA sequence: TGTGCCAGCACTCCGGACAGCACCGGGGAGCTGTTTTTT. Protein: CASTPDSTGELFF.

The V call is TRBV20-1, the J call TRBJ2-5; 10 bases map to TRBD2. The CDR3 is 16 residues long. Per germline, CDR1 DFQATT and CDR2 SNEGSKA (reference sequence). V lost 4 bases and J lost 4; bases outside the gene matches: 12. The CDR3 DNA reads TGCAGTGCTACAGACGGAGCGGGGGGGCACCCAGAGACCCAGTACTTC. Protein sequence: CSATDGAGGHPETQYF.